This passage covers 4 T cell receptor beta chains from one sample sequenced in a study of blood T cell repertoires in COVID-19. Produced via immunoSEQ multiplex PCR; TCRdb's table is partial and in-frame only. The data hold about 250,000 clones, with 85% to 90% observed a single time. The sample taken for sequencing was PBMCs or T cells enriched from blood (not recorded which). The receptors derive from a woman under 30 who had recovered from COVID-19.

V and J are TRBV28 and TRBJ2-3, with 9 bases that match TRBD2. The J segment lost 2 bases and the V segment lost 6 bases, leaving 6 bases of the junction unmatched. CDR3 size: 15 residues. Germline CDR1 and CDR2: MDHEN and SYDVKM. The DNA of the CDR3 is TGTGCCAGCAGCGGTAAGCGGGGGGACACAGATACGCAGTATTTT. It yields the protein CASSGKRGDTDTQYF.

The rearrangement uses TRBV12-3 or TRBV12-4 and TRBJ1-1; 7 bases match TRBD1. There are 12 residues in the CDR3. The V and J ends lost 5 bases and 7 bases, in that order; junction bases with no gene match: 4. The CDR3 region is CASSPGTVEAFF. The CDR3 DNA follows: TGTGCCAGCAGTCCAGGGACAGTTGAAGCTTTCTTT.

This clone has just a few counts. This chain uses TRBV28 with TRBJ1-6; perhaps TRBD1 as D (5 bases). Germline CDR1 MDHEN, CDR2 SYDVKM. The V and J ends lost 2 bases and 9 bases respectively, with 14 bases between them. The CDR3 consists of 15 residues. CDR3 protein: CASSLIGVRGSPLHF. The CDR3 nucleotides read TGTGCCAGCAGTTTAATTGGGGTTAGGGGTTCACCCCTCCACTTT.

The chain combines TRBV15 with TRBJ1-4; TRBD1 aligns across 11 bases. CDR3 length equals 15 residues. Germline V lookup: CDR1 LNHNV, CDR2 YYDKDF (reference sequence). J was trimmed by 6 bases and V by 5 bases; bases with no gene match: 5. CDR3 residues: CATSGQGAYDEKLFF. As DNA, the CDR3 is TGTGCCACCAGCGGACAGGGGGCTTATGATGAAAAACTGTTTTTT.